The sequence of this T cell receptor (beta chain) was determined in a study of cytomegalovirus exposure and HLA in healthy donors. Concerning this clone: The antigen is undetermined.

Findings and limits, study-wide: Other equally common chains were less clonally expanded than HLA-associated TCR beta chains, a later analysis showed.

The PCR used 60 Vbeta and 13 Jbeta primers. Profiled with immunoSEQ multiplex PCR; TCRdb holds only in-frame clones, not every one. The sample has approximately 240,000 clones, 77% seen once. This receptor was taken from a woman aged 55 to 70 in good health and CMV-seropositive. The sequenced material came from PBMCs.

CDR3 residues: CASSLMASSYNEQFF. As DNA, the CDR3 is TGTGCCAGCAGCTTGATGGCAAGCTCCTACAATGAGCAGTTCTTC. The chain has TRBV5-4 and TRBJ2-1; D not certain. CDR1 SGHNT and CDR2 YYREEE come from the germline V gene (reference sequence). Trimming took off 1 base at V and 0 bases at J, with 8 bases between the two ends. The CDR3 contains 15 residues.